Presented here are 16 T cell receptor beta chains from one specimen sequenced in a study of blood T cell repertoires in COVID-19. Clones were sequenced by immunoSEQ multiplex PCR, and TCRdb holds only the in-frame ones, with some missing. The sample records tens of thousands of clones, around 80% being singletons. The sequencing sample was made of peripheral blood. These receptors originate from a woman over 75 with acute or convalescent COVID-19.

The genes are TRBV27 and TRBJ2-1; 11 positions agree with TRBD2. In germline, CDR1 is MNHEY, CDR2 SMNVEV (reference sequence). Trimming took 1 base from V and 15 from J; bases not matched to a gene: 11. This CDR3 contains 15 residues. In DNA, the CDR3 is TGTGCCAGCAGTTTATTGACTAGCGGGGAAGCGCGCTGGTTCTTC. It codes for CASSLLTSGEARWFF.

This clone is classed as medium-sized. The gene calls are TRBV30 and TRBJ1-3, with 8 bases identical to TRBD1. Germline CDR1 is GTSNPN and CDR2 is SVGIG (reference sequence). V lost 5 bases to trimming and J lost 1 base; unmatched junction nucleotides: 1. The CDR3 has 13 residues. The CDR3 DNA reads TGTGCCTGGGACAGGGGATCTGGAAACACCATATATTTT. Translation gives CAWDRGSGNTIYF.

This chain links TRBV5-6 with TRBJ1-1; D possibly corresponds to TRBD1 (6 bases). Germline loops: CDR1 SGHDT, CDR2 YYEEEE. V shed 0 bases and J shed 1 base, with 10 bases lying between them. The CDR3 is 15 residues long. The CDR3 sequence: CASSLARTENTEAFF. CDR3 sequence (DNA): TGTGCCAGCAGCTTGGCGAGGACAGAGAACACTGAAGCTTTCTTT.

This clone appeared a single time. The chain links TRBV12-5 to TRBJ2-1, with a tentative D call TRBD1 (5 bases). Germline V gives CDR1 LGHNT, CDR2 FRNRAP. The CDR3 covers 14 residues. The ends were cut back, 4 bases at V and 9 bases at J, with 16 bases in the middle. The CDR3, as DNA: TGTGCTAGTGGTTGGGGCAGAAAAGAAGCTGAGCAGTTCTTC. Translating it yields CASGWGRKEAEQFF.

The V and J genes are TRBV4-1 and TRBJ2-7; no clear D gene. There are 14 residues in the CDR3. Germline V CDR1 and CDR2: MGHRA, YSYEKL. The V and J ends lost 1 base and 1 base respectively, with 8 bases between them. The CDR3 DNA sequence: TGCGCCAGCAGCCAAGTCCCACAATCCTACGAGCAGTACTTC. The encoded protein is CASSQVPQSYEQYF.

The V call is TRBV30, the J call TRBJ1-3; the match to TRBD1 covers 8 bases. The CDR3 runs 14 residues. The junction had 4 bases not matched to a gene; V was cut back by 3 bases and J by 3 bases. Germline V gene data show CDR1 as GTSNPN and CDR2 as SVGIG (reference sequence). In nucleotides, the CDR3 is TGTGCCTGGAGAGGACAGGGCGGTGGAAACACCATATATTTT. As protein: CAWRGQGGGNTIYF. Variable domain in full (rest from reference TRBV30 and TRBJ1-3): SQTIHQWPATLVQPVGSPLSLECTVEGTSNPNLYWYRQAAGRGLQLLFYSVGIGQISSEVPQNLSASRPQDRQFILSSKKLLLSDSGFYLCAWRGQGGGNTIYFGEGSWLTVV.

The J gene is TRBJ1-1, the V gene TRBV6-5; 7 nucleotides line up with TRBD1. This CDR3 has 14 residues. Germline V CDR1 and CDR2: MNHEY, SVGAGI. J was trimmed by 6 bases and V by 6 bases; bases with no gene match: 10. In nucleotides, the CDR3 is TGTGCCAGCAGCCGAAATGACAGGGCCGCTGAAGCTTTCTTT. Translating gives CASSRNDRAAEAFF.

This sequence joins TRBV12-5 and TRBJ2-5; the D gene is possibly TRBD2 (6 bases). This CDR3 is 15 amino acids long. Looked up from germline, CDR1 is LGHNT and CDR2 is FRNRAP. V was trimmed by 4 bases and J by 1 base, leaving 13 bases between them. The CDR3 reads CASGWISGSQETQYF. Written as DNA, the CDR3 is TGTGCTAGTGGTTGGATCTCCGGGAGCCAAGAGACCCAGTACTTC.

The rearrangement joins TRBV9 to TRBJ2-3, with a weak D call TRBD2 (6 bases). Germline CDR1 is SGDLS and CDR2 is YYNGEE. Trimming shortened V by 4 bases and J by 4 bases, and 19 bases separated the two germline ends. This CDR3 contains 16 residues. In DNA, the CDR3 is TGTGCCAGCAGCACTGGAGGGAGGCCAGGGTCAGATACGCAGTATTTT. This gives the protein CASSTGGRPGSDTQYF. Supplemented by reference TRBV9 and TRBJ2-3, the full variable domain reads DSGVTQTPKHLITATGQRVTLRCSPRSGDLSVYWYQQSLDQGLQFLIQYYNGEERAKGNILERFSAQQFPDLHSELNLSSLELGDSALYFCASSTGGRPGSDTQYFGPGTRLTVL.

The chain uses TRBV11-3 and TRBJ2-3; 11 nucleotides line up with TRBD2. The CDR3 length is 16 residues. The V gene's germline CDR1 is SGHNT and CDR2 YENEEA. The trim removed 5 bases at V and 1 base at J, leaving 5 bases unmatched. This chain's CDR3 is CASSPRTSGRTDTQYF. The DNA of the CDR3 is TGTGCCAGCAGCCCCCGGACTAGCGGGCGCACAGATACGCAGTATTTT.

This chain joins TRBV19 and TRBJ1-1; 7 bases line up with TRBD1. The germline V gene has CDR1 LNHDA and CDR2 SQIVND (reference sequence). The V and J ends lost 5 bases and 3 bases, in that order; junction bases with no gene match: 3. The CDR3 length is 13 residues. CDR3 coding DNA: TGTGCCAGTAGTTCAACAGGGGACACTGAAGCTTTCTTT. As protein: CASSSTGDTEAFF.

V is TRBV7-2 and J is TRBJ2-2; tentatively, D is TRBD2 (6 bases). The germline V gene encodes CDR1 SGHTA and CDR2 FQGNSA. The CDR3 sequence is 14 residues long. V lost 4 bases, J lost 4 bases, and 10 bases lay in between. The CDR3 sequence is CASSSLGGTGELFF. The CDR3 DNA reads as TGTGCCAGCAGCTCATTGGGGGGCACCGGGGAGCTGTTTTTT.

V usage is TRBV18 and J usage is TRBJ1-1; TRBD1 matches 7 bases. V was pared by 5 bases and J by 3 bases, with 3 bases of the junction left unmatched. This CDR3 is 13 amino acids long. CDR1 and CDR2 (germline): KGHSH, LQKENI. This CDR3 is CASSGTGDTEAFF. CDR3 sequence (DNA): TGTGCCAGCTCAGGAACAGGGGACACTGAAGCTTTCTTT. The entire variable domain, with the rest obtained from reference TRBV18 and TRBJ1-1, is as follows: NAGVMQNPRHLVRRRGQEARLRCSPMKGHSHVYWYRQLPEEGLKFMVYLQKENIIDESGMPKERFSAEFPKEGPSILRIQQVVRGDSAAYFCASSGTGDTEAFFGQGTRLTVV.

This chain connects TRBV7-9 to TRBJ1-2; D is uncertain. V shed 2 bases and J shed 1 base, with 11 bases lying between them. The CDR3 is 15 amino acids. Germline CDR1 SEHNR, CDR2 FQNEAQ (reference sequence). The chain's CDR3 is CASSLRSDINYGYTF. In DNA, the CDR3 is TGTGCCAGCAGCTTACGTTCAGATATTAACTATGGCTACACCTTC. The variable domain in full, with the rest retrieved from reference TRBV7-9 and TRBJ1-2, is DTGVSQNPRHKITKRGQNVTFRCDPISEHNRLYWYRQTLGQGPEFLTYFQNEAQLEKSRLLSDRFSAERPKGSFSTLEIQRTEQGDSAMYLCASSLRSDINYGYTFGSGTRLTVV.

CDR3 sequence (DNA): TGTGCCAGCAGCTTGGCCACAACCGAGCGTGGCTACACCTTC. Translated: CASSLATTERGYTF. The chain joins TRBV5-8 to TRBJ1-2; no definite D call. The CDR3 loop spans 14 amino acids. The germline V and J ends were trimmed by 0 bases and 7 bases, with 13 bases remaining between them. CDR1 is SGHTS, CDR2 YDEGEE, per germline. The full variable domain, completed using reference TRBV5-8 and TRBJ1-2, is EAGVTQSPTHLIKTRGQQATLRCSPISGHTSVYWYQQALGLGLQFLLWYDEGEERNRGNFPPRFSGRQFPNYSSELNVNALELEDSALYLCASSLATTERGYTFGSGTRLTVV.

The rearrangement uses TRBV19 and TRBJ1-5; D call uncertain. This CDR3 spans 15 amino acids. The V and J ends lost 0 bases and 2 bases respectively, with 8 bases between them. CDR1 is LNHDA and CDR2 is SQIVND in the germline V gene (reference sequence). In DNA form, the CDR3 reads TGTGCCAGTAGTATAGATCAAGGAGGCAATCAGCCCCAGCATTTT. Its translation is CASSIDQGGNQPQHF.